The 23 T cell receptor beta chains below all came from one sample that was sequenced in a study of cytomegalovirus exposure and HLA in healthy donors. The PCR was carried out with 60 Vbeta primers and 13 Jbeta primers. Sequencing used immunoSEQ multiplex PCR; TCRdb keeps in-frame clones, though not all of them. The repertoire holds about 140,000 clones, with approximately 84% as singletons. The sample consisted of PBMCs. These receptors were obtained from a man under 40 in good health and CMV-seropositive.

This clone turned up a few times. The chain combines TRBV5-4 with TRBJ1-2; D unclear. Germline V CDR1 and CDR2: SGHNT, YYREEE (reference sequence). Deletions cut 1 base from V and 8 bases from J, with 18 bases between. The CDR3 sequence is 15 residues long. The CDR3 DNA reads TGTGCCAGCAGCTTGTGGGCCGCGTGGGCAGAAGGCTACACCTTC. It codes for CASSLWAAWAEGYTF.

The V gene is TRBV5-1, the J gene TRBJ2-7, with D unresolved. The CDR3 covers 16 residues. V was cut by 0 bases and J by 0 bases, with 13 bases left in between. Germline V CDR1 and CDR2: SGHRS, YFSETQ. In nucleotides, the CDR3 is TGCGCCAGCAGCTTGGTCGAGACTCGCTACTCCTACGAGCAGTACTTC. Translating it yields CASSLVETRYSYEQYF.

The rearrangement joins TRBV18 to TRBJ2-7; 7 bases align to TRBD1. From germline, CDR1 is KGHSH and CDR2 LQKENI. V lost 2 bases and J lost 4; bases outside the gene matches: 14. This CDR3 is 17 amino acids long. The CDR3 here is CASSPTVSGTVDYEQYF. CDR3 bases: TGTGCCAGCTCACCAACGGTTTCCGGGACAGTGGATTACGAGCAGTACTTC.

V gene TRBV6-1 combines with J gene TRBJ1-5; 8 nucleotides line up with TRBD1. The J segment lost 3 bases and the V segment lost 4 bases, leaving 5 bases of the junction unmatched. The CDR3 is 15 residues long. Looked up from germline, CDR1 is MNHNS and CDR2 is SASEGT. CDR3 nucleotides: TGTGCCAGCAGTGTAGGACAGGGTGCCAATCAGCCCCAGCATTTT. Translating gives CASSVGQGANQPQHF.

The chain recombines TRBV6-5 with TRBJ2-1; D may be TRBD2 (6 bases). CDR1 and CDR2 from the germline V gene are MNHEY and SVGAGI. V was pared by 5 bases and J by 12 bases, with 23 bases between. The CDR3 extends over 15 amino acids. The CDR3, as DNA: TGTGCCAGCAGTCCCGGAGGTAGCGGTGTGTCGGGGCAGTTCTTC. The encoded protein is CASSPGGSGVSGQFF.

Only a few counts were recorded for this clone. The CDR3 protein is CASSYYSNTEAFF. The CDR3 DNA follows: TGTGCCAGCAGTTATTACAGTAACACTGAAGCTTTCTTT. This chain uses TRBV27 with TRBJ1-1; D is unclear. Trimming left V 4 bases short and J 2 bases short, with 8 bases between. The CDR3 covers 13 residues. The germline gives CDR1 MNHEY, CDR2 SMNVEV (reference sequence).

V and J are TRBV7-3 and TRBJ2-3, with unresolved D. The CDR3 totals 15 residues. Germline CDR1 is SGHTA and CDR2 is FQGTGA. The V end was cut by 5 bases, the J end by 0 bases, with 12 bases between. CDR3 DNA sequence: TGTGCCAGCAGCCCACGAGGCTCTAGCACAGATACGCAGTATTTT. This codes for CASSPRGSSTDTQYF.

The J gene is TRBJ1-2, the V gene TRBV28; no firm D call. V shed 2 bases and J shed 9 bases, with 10 bases lying between them. Looked up from germline, CDR1 is MDHEN and CDR2 is SYDVKM. There are 12 residues in the CDR3. CDR3 sequence reads: CASSLMQASYTF. In nucleotides, the CDR3 is TGTGCCAGCAGTTTAATGCAGGCCAGCTACACCTTC.

V usage is TRBV11-2 and J usage is TRBJ1-1, with a possible D match to TRBD1 (6 bases). The CDR3 loop spans 14 amino acids. V lost 6 bases and J lost 3, with 14 bases in between. Germline V lookup: CDR1 SGHAT, CDR2 FQNNGV. For the CDR3, the DNA is TGTGCCAGCAGGGGGACATATAATTACACTGAAGCTTTCTTT. This sequence encodes CASRGTYNYTEAFF.

This rearrangement joins TRBV9 to TRBJ1-6; 7 bases align to TRBD1. V lost 4 bases to trimming and J lost 6 bases; unmatched junction nucleotides: 7. The CDR3 has 15 residues. Germline CDR1 reads SGDLS; CDR2 reads YYNGEE. The CDR3 bases are TGTGCCAGCAGCCCAACGGACAGGTCTAATTCACCCCTCCACTTT. It encodes CASSPTDRSNSPLHF.

In this sample, this clone turned up once. This specimen includes other DNA sequences encoding the same CDR3. The CDR3 DNA follows: TGCGCCAGCAGCTTGGAACTAGCGGGGGGCACAGATACGCAGTATTTT. Amino acids: CASSLELAGGTDTQYF. This chain links TRBV5-1 with TRBJ2-3; the match to TRBD2 covers 11 bases. The CDR3 sequence is 16 residues long. Germline-derived CDR1 and CDR2 are SGHRS and YFSETQ. The V segment lost 0 bases and the J segment 1 base; nucleotides outside the gene matches: 1.

In this sample, this clone turned up once. The chain carries TRBV10-3 and TRBJ1-1; D remains unclear. This CDR3 has 14 residues. In germline, CDR1 is ENHRY, CDR2 SYGVKD. With 2 bases removed from V and 8 bases from J, the gap between germline ends came to 15 bases. The CDR3 is CAISEPGIEPEAFF. CDR3 DNA: TGTGCCATCAGTGAGCCCGGTATTGAGCCCGAAGCTTTCTTT.

This chain connects TRBV9 to TRBJ1-3; 8 positions match TRBD1. V shed 4 bases, J shed 0 bases, and the junction held 9 bases outside the gene matches. There are 17 residues in the CDR3. From germline, CDR1 is SGDLS and CDR2 YYNGEE. This CDR3 reads CASSSISQGASGNTIYF. CDR3 bases: TGTGCCAGCAGCTCAATCTCTCAGGGGGCCTCTGGAAACACCATATATTTT.

This clone has only one observation. The rearrangement uses TRBV27 and TRBJ2-1; 12 nucleotides line up with TRBD2. J lost 8 bases, V lost 4 bases, and 9 bases had no gene match. Germline V gene sequence: CDR1 MNHEY, CDR2 SMNVEV (reference sequence). The CDR3 covers 16 residues. The CDR3 DNA is TGTGCCAGCAGTTCATCTAGCGGGGGGGCCGGGGATGAGCAGTTCTTC. Translating gives CASSSSSGGAGDEQFF.

About this clone: No conserved phenylalanine or tryptophan is present at the end of the CDR3, so a read error is the likely explanation. No DNA is shown, since the ends of the CDR3 on it are uncertain; the CDR3 is the one TCRdb lists. The chain combines TRBV19 with TRBJ1-2. The CDR3 spans 11 amino acids, including both terminal residues. CDR1 is LNHDA, CDR2 SQIVND, per germline (reference sequence). CDR3 sequence reads: CASSIGLSTRG.

The chain combines TRBV19 with TRBJ2-2; 7 positions agree with TRBD2. Germline V gives CDR1 LNHDA, CDR2 SQIVND (reference sequence). After removal of 5 bases from V and 4 bases from J, the junction contained 13 bases not matched to a gene. The CDR3 covers 17 residues. This CDR3 is CASSPAPLAESTGELFF. As DNA, the CDR3 is TGTGCCAGTAGTCCCGCCCCGCTAGCGGAGAGCACCGGGGAGCTGTTTTTT.

The rearrangement uses TRBV2 and TRBJ2-1, with 8 positions matching TRBD2. With V trimmed by 3 bases and J by 7 bases, 8 bases remained unmatched. Looked up from germline, CDR1 is SNHLY and CDR2 is FYNNEI. The CDR3 covers 15 residues. CDR3 amino acids: CASSEEVAGRNEQFF. The CDR3 DNA reads TGTGCCAGCAGTGAGGAGGTAGCGGGGAGGAATGAGCAGTTCTTC.

The rearrangement links TRBV2 to TRBJ1-1; possibly TRBD1 for D (6 bases). The CDR3 totals 15 residues. Germline V CDR1 and CDR2: SNHLY, FYNNEI. Trimming cost V 5 bases and J 7 bases, with 20 bases left between them. The CDR3 DNA follows: TGTGCCAGCAGTCGGGCAGGTTCCATAGGGGGTGAAGCTTTCTTT. Protein sequence: CASSRAGSIGGEAFF.

The chain has TRBV19 and TRBJ2-2, with D unclear. V was trimmed by 4 bases and J by 7 bases, leaving 7 bases between them. Looked up from germline, CDR1 is LNHDA and CDR2 is SQIVND (reference sequence). CDR3 length equals 12 residues. CDR3 residues: CASSNFGGELFF. DNA for the CDR3: TGTGCCAGTAGTAATTTCGGCGGGGAGCTGTTTTTT.

DNA of the CDR3: TGTGCCAGCAGCCACGGTCCGGGGAGGGATCAGCCCCAGCATTTT. Protein product: CASSHGPGRDQPQHF. The chain carries TRBV6-5 and TRBJ1-5; D gene ambiguous. V dropped 6 bases and J dropped 5 bases, with 17 bases sitting between them. The CDR3 runs 15 residues. CDR1 is MNHEY, CDR2 SVGAGI, per germline.

This clone was observed a single time. This chain links TRBV4-2 with TRBJ2-3; 8 bases fit TRBD2. The J segment lost 6 bases and the V segment lost 4 bases, leaving 12 bases of the junction unmatched. This CDR3 region has 16 residues. Germline CDR1 LGHNA, CDR2 YNFKEQ. This CDR3 reads CASSPRSGGAGDTQYF. CDR3 coding DNA: TGTGCCAGCAGCCCCCGATCCGGGGGGGCGGGTGATACGCAGTATTTT.

J is TRBJ1-4 and V is TRBV19, with 9 positions matching TRBD1. Germline assignment: CDR1 LNHDA and CDR2 SQIVND (reference sequence). The CDR3 length is 15 residues. V was pared by 2 bases and J by 8 bases, with 6 bases of the junction left unmatched. The CDR3 DNA reads as TGTGCCAGTAGTATAACCGGGACAGGGCGCGAAAAACTGTTTTTT. Translating gives CASSITGTGREKLFF.

The V call is TRBV4-1, the J call TRBJ2-7, with D perhaps TRBD1 (5 bases). Trimming stripped 0 bases from V and 2 bases from J, with 11 bases between. CDR3 length: 15 residues. CDR1 and CDR2 (germline): MGHRA, YSYEKL. CDR3 DNA sequence: TGCGCCAGCAGCCAAGATACCGGACAACCCTACGAGCAGTACTTC. Encoded protein: CASSQDTGQPYEQYF.